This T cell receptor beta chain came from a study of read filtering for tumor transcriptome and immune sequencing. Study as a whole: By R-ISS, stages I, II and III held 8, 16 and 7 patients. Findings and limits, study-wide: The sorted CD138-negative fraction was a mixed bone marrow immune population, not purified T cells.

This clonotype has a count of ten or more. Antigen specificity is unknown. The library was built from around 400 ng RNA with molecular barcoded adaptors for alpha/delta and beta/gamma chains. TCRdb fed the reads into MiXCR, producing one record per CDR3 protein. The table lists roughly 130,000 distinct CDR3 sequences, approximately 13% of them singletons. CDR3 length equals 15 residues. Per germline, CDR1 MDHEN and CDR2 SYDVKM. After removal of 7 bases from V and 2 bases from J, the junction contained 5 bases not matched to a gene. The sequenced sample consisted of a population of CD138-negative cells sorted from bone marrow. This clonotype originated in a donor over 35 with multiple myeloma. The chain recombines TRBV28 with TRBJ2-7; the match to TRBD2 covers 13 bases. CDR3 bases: TGTGCCAGCACCCAGGGACTAGCGGGGACCTACGAGCAGTACTTC. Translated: CASTQGLAGTYEQYF.